This T cell receptor beta chain came from a study of human T cells and chemical hapten exposure. Time point of the sample: patch test 1, 2 weeks after DPC sensitization. The treatment is: therapeutic diphenylcyclopropenone sensitization with weekly scalp DPC. CDR3 length equals 14 residues. Trimming took 4 bases from V and 0 from J, leaving 10 bases between them. Germline CDR1 MNHEY, CDR2 SVGAGI. TCRdb used MiXCR to reprocess the RACE reads, holding one entry per CDR3 protein. The sample shows some 50,000 distinct CDR3 sequences, about a tenth of them seen only once. The receptor was derived from a woman aged 35 to 49 with alopecia areata. Some clones in this sample may be carry-over from other donors' samples. The sequences come from whole blood, collected in connection with sensitization to the hapten diphenylcyclopropenone (DPC). V gene TRBV6-5 combines with J gene TRBJ2-7, with D uncertain. Written as DNA, the CDR3 is TGTGCCAGCAGTTCCGATCCGAGCTCCTACGAGCAGTACTTC. Its translation is CASSSDPSSYEQYF.